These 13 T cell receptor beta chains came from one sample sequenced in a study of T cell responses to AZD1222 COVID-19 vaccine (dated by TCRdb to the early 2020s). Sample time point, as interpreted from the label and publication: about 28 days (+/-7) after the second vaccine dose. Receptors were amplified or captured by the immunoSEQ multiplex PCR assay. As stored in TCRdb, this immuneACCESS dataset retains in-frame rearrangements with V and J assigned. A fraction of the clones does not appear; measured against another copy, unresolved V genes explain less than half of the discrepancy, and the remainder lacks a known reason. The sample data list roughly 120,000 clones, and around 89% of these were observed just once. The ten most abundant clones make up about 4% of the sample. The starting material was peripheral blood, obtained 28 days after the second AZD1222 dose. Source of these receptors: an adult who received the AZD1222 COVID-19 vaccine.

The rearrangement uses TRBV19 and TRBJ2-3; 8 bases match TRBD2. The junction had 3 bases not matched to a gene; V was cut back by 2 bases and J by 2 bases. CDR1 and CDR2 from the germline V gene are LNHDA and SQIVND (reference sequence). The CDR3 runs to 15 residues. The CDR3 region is CASSITSGPTDTQYF. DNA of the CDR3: TGTGCCAGTAGTATAACTAGCGGTCCCACAGATACGCAGTATTTT. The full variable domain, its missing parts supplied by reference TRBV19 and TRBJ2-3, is DGGITQSPKYLFRKEGQNVTLSCEQNLNHDAMYWYRQDPGQGLRLIYYSQIVNDFQKGDIAEGYSVSREKKESFPLTVTSAQKNPTAFYLCASSITSGPTDTQYFGPGTRLTVL.

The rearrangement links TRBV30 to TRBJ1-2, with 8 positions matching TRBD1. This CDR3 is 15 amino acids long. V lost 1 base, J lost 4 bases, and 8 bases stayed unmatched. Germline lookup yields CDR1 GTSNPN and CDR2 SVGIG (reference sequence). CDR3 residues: CAWSGVTGTGYGYTF. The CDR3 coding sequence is TGTGCCTGGAGTGGAGTCACCGGGACAGGCTATGGCTACACCTTC.

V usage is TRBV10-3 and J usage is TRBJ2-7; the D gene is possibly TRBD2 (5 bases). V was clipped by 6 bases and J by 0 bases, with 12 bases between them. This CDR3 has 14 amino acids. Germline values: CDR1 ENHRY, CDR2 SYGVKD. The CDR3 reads CAIRKDGNSYEQYF. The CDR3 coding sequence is TGTGCCATCAGGAAGGACGGGAACTCCTACGAGCAGTACTTC.

CDR3 sequence reads: CASSQEGHRDQPQHF. For the CDR3, the DNA is TGTGCCAGCAGCCAAGAAGGACACCGTGATCAGCCCCAGCATTTT. The genes are TRBV4-2 and TRBJ1-5, with D perhaps TRBD1 (5 bases). From germline, CDR1 is LGHNA and CDR2 YNFKEQ. This CDR3 has 15 amino acids. V was shortened by 0 bases and J by 5 bases, with 11 bases between the two germline ends.

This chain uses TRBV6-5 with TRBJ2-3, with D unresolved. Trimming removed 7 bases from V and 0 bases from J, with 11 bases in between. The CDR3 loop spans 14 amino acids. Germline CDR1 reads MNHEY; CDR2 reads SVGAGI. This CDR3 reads CASKSAFSTDTQYF. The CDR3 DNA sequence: TGTGCCAGCAAGTCTGCTTTTAGCACAGATACGCAGTATTTT.

This CDR3 is CASKQADANTGELFF. The CDR3 nucleotides read TGTGCCAGCAAACAGGCAGACGCGAACACCGGGGAGCTGTTTTTT. The chain recombines TRBV2 with TRBJ2-2; D is perhaps TRBD1 (5 bases). V lost 7 bases, J lost 0 bases, and 12 bases lay in between. The CDR3 runs to 15 residues. The V gene's germline CDR1 is SNHLY and CDR2 FYNNEI. The entire variable domain, with the rest obtained from reference TRBV2 and TRBJ2-2, is as follows: EPEVTQTPSHQVTQMGQEVILRCVPISNHLYFYWYRQILGQKVEFLVSFYNNEISEKSEIFDDQFSVERPDGSNFTLKIRSTKLEDSAMYFCASKQADANTGELFFGEGSRLTVL.

CDR3 residues: CASSQIPGNNQPQHF. DNA of the CDR3: TGCGCCAGCAGCCAAATCCCGGGGAACAATCAGCCCCAGCATTTT. V gene TRBV5-1 combines with J gene TRBJ1-5; D gene unclear. CDR1 SGHRS and CDR2 YFSETQ come from the germline V gene. This CDR3 spans 15 amino acids. Trimming left V 4 bases short and J 3 bases short, with 14 bases between.

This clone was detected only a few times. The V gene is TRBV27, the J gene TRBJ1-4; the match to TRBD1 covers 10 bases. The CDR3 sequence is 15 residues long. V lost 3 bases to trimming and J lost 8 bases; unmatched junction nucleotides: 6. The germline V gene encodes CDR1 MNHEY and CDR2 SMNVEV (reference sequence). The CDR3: CASSLGGQGGEKLFF. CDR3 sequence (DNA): TGTGCCAGCAGTTTGGGCGGACAGGGGGGAGAAAAACTGTTTTTT.

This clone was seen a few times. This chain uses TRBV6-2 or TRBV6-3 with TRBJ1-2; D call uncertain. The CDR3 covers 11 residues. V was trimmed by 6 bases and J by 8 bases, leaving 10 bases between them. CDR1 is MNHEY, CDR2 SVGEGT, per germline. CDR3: CASSWTDGYTF. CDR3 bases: TGTGCCAGCAGCTGGACTGACGGCTACACCTTC.

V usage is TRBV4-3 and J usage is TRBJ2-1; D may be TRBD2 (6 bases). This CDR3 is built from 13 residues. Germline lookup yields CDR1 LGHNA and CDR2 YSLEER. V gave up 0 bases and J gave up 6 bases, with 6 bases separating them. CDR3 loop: CASSQEGGNEQFF. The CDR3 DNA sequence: TGCGCCAGCAGCCAAGAGGGAGGCAATGAGCAGTTCTTC.

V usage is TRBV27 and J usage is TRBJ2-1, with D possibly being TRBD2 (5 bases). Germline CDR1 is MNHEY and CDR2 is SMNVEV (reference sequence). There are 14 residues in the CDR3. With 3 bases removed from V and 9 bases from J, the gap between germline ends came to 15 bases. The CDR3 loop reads CASSFAGKGVEQFF. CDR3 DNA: TGTGCCAGCAGTTTCGCCGGGAAGGGTGTTGAGCAGTTCTTC.

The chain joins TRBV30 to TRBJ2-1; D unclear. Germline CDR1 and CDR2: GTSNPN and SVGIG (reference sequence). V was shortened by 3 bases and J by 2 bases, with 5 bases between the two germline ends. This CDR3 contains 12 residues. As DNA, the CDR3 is TGTGCCTGGAGCCTGACCTACAATGAGCAGTTCTTC. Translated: CAWSLTYNEQFF.

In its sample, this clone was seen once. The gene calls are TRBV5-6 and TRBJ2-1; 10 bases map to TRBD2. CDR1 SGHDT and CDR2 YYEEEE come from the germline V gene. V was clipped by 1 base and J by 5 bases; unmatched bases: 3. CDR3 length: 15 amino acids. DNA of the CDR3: TGTGCCAGCAGCTTGAGGCTAGCGGGGGACAATGAGCAGTTCTTC. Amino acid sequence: CASSLRLAGDNEQFF.